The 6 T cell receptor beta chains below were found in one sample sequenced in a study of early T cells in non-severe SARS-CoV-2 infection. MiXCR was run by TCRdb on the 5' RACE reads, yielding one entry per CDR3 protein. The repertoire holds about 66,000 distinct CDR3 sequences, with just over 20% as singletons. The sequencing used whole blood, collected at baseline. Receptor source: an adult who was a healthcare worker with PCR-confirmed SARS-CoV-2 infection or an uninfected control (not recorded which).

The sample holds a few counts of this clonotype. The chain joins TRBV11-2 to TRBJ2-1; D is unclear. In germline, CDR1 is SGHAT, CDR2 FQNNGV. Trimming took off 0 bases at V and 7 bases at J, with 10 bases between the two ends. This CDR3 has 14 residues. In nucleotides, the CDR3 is TGTGCCAGCAGCTTAGAGCCGAGGAGAAATGAGCAGTTCTTC. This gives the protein CASSLEPRRNEQFF.

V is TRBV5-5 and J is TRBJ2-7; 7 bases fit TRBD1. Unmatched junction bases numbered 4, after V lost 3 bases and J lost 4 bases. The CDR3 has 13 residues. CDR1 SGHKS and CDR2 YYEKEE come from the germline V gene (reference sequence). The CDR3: CASSYGTEYEQYF. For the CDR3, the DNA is TGTGCCAGCAGCTACGGGACAGAGTACGAGCAGTACTTC.

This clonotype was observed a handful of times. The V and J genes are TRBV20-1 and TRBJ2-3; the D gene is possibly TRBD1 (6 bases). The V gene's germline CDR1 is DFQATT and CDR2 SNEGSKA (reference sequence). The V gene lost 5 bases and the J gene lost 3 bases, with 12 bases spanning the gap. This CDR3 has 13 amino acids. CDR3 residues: CSAPDSSTDTQYF. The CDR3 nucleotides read TGCAGTGCTCCGGACAGCAGTACAGATACGCAGTATTTT.

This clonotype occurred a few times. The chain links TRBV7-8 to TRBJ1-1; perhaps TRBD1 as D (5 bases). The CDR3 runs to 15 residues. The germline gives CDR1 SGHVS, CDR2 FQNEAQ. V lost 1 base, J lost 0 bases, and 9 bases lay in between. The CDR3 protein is CASSLVPGVNTEAFF. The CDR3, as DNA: TGTGCCAGCAGCTTAGTGCCGGGGGTGAACACTGAAGCTTTCTTT.

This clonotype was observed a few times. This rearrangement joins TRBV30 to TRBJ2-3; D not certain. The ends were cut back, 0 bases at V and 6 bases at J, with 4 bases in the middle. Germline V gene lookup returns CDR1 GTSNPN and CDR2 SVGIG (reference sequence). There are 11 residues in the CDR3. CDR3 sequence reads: CAWSVLDTQYF. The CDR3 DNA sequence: TGTGCCTGGAGTGTACTTGATACGCAGTATTTT.

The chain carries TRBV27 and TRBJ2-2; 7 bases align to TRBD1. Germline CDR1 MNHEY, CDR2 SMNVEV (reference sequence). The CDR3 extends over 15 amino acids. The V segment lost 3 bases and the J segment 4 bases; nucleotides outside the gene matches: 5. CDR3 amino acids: CASSFIPGGTGELFF. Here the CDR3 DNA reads TGTGCCAGCAGTTTTATTCCAGGGGGCACCGGGGAGCTGTTTTTT.